The rows below give T cell receptor beta chains drawn from one sample of a study of T-cell memory formation after mild COVID-19. TCRdb passed the 5' RACE reads through MiXCR, listing each CDR3 protein once. The sample records about 250,000 distinct CDR3 sequences, just over 15% being singletons. The material sequenced was PBMCs or a T cell subset sorted from them (not recorded which). The receptor source for this set is an adult woman who had mild COVID-19 (a few samples of this study predate the infection). Cell type and time point are not known. Both conserved end residues are part of each CDR3. The D gene is left open where the match is weak. Only some rows state a clone size, as once, few, many or a class for expanded clones.

CDR3: CASSPGDRGVYEQYF
DNA: TGTGCCAGCTCACCAGGGGACAGGGGAGTCTACGAGCAGTACTTC
J: TRBJ2-7
D: TRBD1
size: many
V: TRBV18

CDR3: CASSYGANTGELFF
DNA: TGTGCCAGCAGTTACGGCGCGAACACCGGGGAGCTGTTTTTT
J: TRBJ2-2
D: NA
size: few
V: TRBV6-5

CDR3: CASSGDYGTGRGANVLTF
DNA: TGTGCCAGCAGTGGCGACTACGGGACAGGGCGTGGGGCCAACGTCCTGACTTTC
J: TRBJ2-6
D: TRBD1
size: few
V: TRBV12-3/TRBV12-4

CDR3: CASSPPGTDVLYEQYF
DNA: TGTGCCAGCTCACCACCAGGGACGGATGTCCTGTACGAGCAGTACTTC
J: TRBJ2-7
D: NA
size: medium-sized
V: TRBV18

CDR3: CASSVTSGGITDTQYF
DNA: TGTGCCAGCAGCGTGACTAGCGGGGGGATCACAGATACGCAGTATTTT
J: TRBJ2-3
D: TRBD2
size: few
V: TRBV9

CDR3: CASSSTDRGNTGELFF
DNA: TGTGCCAGCAGCTCGACCGACAGGGGGAACACCGGGGAGCTGTTTTTT
J: TRBJ2-2
D: TRBD1
size: NA
V: TRBV7-2

CDR3: CASSQSEGLAGLPRVEQYF
DNA: TGCGCCAGCAGCCAATCAGAGGGACTAGCGGGATTGCCCAGAGTCGAGCAGTACTTC
J: TRBJ2-7
D: TRBD2
size: many
V: TRBV5-1

CDR3: CASSESRVETQYF
DNA: TGTGCCAGCAGTGAAAGTAGGGTCGAGACCCAGTACTTC
J: TRBJ2-5
D: NA
size: NA
V: TRBV2

CDR3: CATSDNSGGRDTEAFF
DNA: TGTGCCACCAGTGATAATTCAGGGGGCCGGGACACTGAAGCTTTCTTT
J: TRBJ1-1
D: TRBD1
size: few
V: TRBV24-1

CDR3: CASSRQGRYGYTF
DNA: TGTGCCAGCAGCCGACAGGGCCGCTATGGCTACACCTTC
J: TRBJ1-2
D: TRBD1
size: NA
V: TRBV3-1

CDR3: CASTEGGPYEQYF
DNA: TGTGCCAGCACCGAAGGGGGCCCCTACGAGCAGTACTTC
J: TRBJ2-7
D: TRBD1
size: few
V: TRBV25-1

CDR3: CASSQADTGGYEQYF
DNA: TGTGCCAGCAGCCAAGCTGATACAGGAGGCTACGAGCAGTACTTC
J: TRBJ2-7
D: NA
size: NA
V: TRBV4-2

CDR3: CASSPDENQPQHF
DNA: TGTGCCAGCAGCCCAGACGAGAATCAGCCCCAGCATTTT
J: TRBJ1-5
D: NA
size: NA
V: TRBV6-4

CDR3: CASSQEGAPGYTF
DNA: TGCGCCAGCAGCCAAGAGGGGGCGCCTGGCTACACCTTC
J: TRBJ1-2
D: NA
size: NA
V: TRBV4-1

CDR3: CASSSGRDRRNNEQFF
DNA: TGTGCCAGCAGTTCGGGGAGGGACCGCCGAAACAATGAGCAGTTCTTC
J: TRBJ2-1
D: TRBD2
size: few
V: TRBV12-3/TRBV12-4

CDR3: CASSLGPPGDYRSAQHF
DNA: TGCGCCAGCAGCTTGGGTCCCCCAGGGGACTATCGCTCGGCCCAGCATTTT
J: TRBJ1-5
D: NA
size: NA
V: TRBV5-1

CDR3: CASSFGTQTQYF
DNA: TGTGCCAGCAGCTTCGGGACGCAGACCCAGTACTTC
J: TRBJ2-5
D: NA
size: many
V: TRBV5-6

CDR3: CASSLEARNTEAFF
DNA: TGTGCCAGCAGCTTAGAAGCCCGGAACACTGAAGCTTTCTTT
J: TRBJ1-1
D: NA
size: few
V: TRBV7-9

CDR3: CASSLGTWSSYNSPLHF
DNA: TGTGCCAGCTCACTTGGGACTTGGAGCTCCTATAATTCACCCCTCCACTTT
J: TRBJ1-6
D: NA
size: NA
V: TRBV18

CDR3: CASSQNQGAQETQYF
DNA: TGTGCCAGCAGCCAAAATCAGGGAGCCCAAGAGACCCAGTACTTC
J: TRBJ2-5
D: NA
size: NA
V: TRBV7-9

CDR3: CAIRGDLSGANVLTF
DNA: TGTGCCATCAGGGGTGACCTCTCTGGGGCCAACGTCCTGACTTTC
J: TRBJ2-6
D: NA
size: many
V: TRBV10-3

CDR3: CATRDTLYSPLHF
DNA: TGTGCCACCCGCGACACACTCTATTCACCCCTCCACTTT
J: TRBJ1-6
D: NA
size: few
V: TRBV6-6

CDR3: CSARAEGYYGYTF
DNA: TGCAGTGCTAGAGCGGAGGGGTACTATGGCTACACCTTC
J: TRBJ1-2
D: NA
size: NA
V: TRBV20-1

CDR3: CSVAPGTGGRETQYF
DNA: TGCAGCGTTGCCCCCGGGACAGGGGGGAGAGAGACCCAGTACTTC
J: TRBJ2-5
D: TRBD1
size: few
V: TRBV29-1

CDR3: CASSLVPSGYNEQFF
DNA: TGTGCCAGCAGCTTAGTCCCTAGCGGGTACAATGAGCAGTTCTTC
J: TRBJ2-1
D: TRBD2
size: NA
V: TRBV7-2

CDR3: CASSIVDREYNEQFF
DNA: TGTGCCAGCAGCATTGTGGACAGAGAATACAATGAGCAGTTCTTC
J: TRBJ2-1
D: NA
size: few
V: TRBV5-6

CDR3: CATSDWRDSGEAQYF
DNA: TGTGCCACCAGTGACTGGAGGGACTCTGGGGAAGCGCAGTATTTT
J: TRBJ2-3
D: NA
size: NA
V: TRBV24-1

CDR3: CASRLGEKGYYEQYF
DNA: TGTGCCAGCAGATTGGGGGAAAAAGGATACTACGAGCAGTACTTC
J: TRBJ2-7
D: NA
size: few
V: TRBV6-2/TRBV6-3

CDR3: CSARDLGGLGTEAFF
DNA: TGCAGTGCTAGAGATTTGGGGGGTTTGGGCACTGAAGCTTTCTTT
J: TRBJ1-1
D: NA
size: NA
V: TRBV20-1

CDR3: CASSQVATSGNYEQYF
DNA: TGTGCCAGCAGCCAAGTAGCGACTAGCGGGAACTACGAGCAGTACTTC
J: TRBJ2-7
D: TRBD2
size: many
V: TRBV4-2

CDR3: CASSPNQFAETQYF
DNA: TGTGCCAGCAGCCCAAATCAGTTCGCGGAGACCCAGTACTTC
J: TRBJ2-5
D: NA
size: NA
V: TRBV3-1

CDR3: CASSLGHQANYGYTF
DNA: TGTGCCAGCAGCTTAGGACACCAAGCTAACTATGGCTACACCTTC
J: TRBJ1-2
D: NA
size: many
V: TRBV7-2

CDR3: CASSNPEQGFTDTQYF
DNA: TGCGCCAGCAGCAACCCCGAGCAGGGTTTCACAGATACGCAGTATTTT
J: TRBJ2-3
D: NA
size: few
V: TRBV5-1

CDR3: CASSELAGEPGETQYF
DNA: TGTGCCAGCAGTGAACTAGCGGGGGAACCGGGAGAGACCCAGTACTTC
J: TRBJ2-5
D: TRBD2
size: NA
V: TRBV6-1

CDR3: CASSLEGTPEAFF
DNA: TGCGCCAGCAGCTTGGAAGGGACCCCTGAAGCTTTCTTT
J: TRBJ1-1
D: NA
size: NA
V: TRBV5-1

CDR3: CASSLVAGPAQETQYF
DNA: TGCGCCAGCAGCTTGGTAGCGGGGCCCGCCCAAGAGACCCAGTACTTC
J: TRBJ2-5
D: TRBD2
size: few
V: TRBV5-1

CDR3: CASPSVAGLEQFF
DNA: TGTGCCAGCCCCAGTGTGGCAGGGCTTGAGCAGTTCTTC
J: TRBJ2-1
D: NA
size: NA
V: TRBV2

CDR3: CASSLSKKNIQYF
DNA: TGTGCCAGCAGCTTATCTAAGAAAAACATTCAGTACTTC
J: TRBJ2-4
D: NA
size: NA
V: TRBV7-2

CDR3: CASSPSRAFAEAFF
DNA: TGTGCCAGCAGTCCCTCCAGGGCCTTCGCTGAAGCTTTCTTT
J: TRBJ1-1
D: NA
size: NA
V: TRBV12-3/TRBV12-4

CDR3: CASSVAPKQTQYF
DNA: TGTGCCAGCAGCGTAGCTCCAAAGCAGACCCAGTACTTC
J: TRBJ2-5
D: NA
size: NA
V: TRBV9

CDR3: CASSGLAGGYEQYF
DNA: TGTGCCAGCAGTGGACTAGCGGGAGGGTACGAGCAGTACTTC
J: TRBJ2-7
D: TRBD2
size: many
V: TRBV12-3/TRBV12-4

CDR3: CASSFGPGLAVGGAYEQYF
DNA: TGTGCCAGCAGCTTTGGCCCGGGACTAGCGGTCGGAGGCGCCTACGAGCAGTACTTC
J: TRBJ2-7
D: TRBD2
size: once
V: TRBV7-9

CDR3: CASSLFLAEQFF
DNA: TGTGCCAGCAGCTTATTCTTAGCGGAGCAGTTCTTC
J: TRBJ2-1
D: NA
size: NA
V: TRBV7-6

CDR3: CASSGKNQETQYF
DNA: TGCGCCAGCAGCGGCAAGAACCAAGAGACCCAGTACTTC
J: TRBJ2-5
D: NA
size: NA
V: TRBV5-1

CDR3: CATSDSTMRRKNRIRTQHF
DNA: TGTGCCACCAGTGATTCGACGATGCGCAGGAAAAATCGAATCAGGACCCAGCATTTT
J: TRBJ1-5
D: NA
size: NA
V: TRBV24-1

CDR3: CSARDYSGAGQPQHF
DNA: TGCAGTGCTAGAGATTATTCGGGGGCTGGTCAGCCCCAGCATTTT
J: TRBJ1-5
D: NA
size: few
V: TRBV20-1

CDR3: CASSIGAGSSQETQYF
DNA: TGTGCCAGCAGCATAGGGGCGGGGAGCTCCCAAGAGACCCAGTACTTC
J: TRBJ2-5
D: NA
size: NA
V: TRBV4-2

CDR3: CASSLRGSQFRNSPLHF
DNA: TGTGCCAGCAGCTTACGAGGCAGCCAATTTAGGAATTCACCCCTCCACTTT
J: TRBJ1-6
D: NA
size: NA
V: TRBV7-6

CDR3: CASSLAREQYF
DNA: TGCGCCAGCAGCTTGGCCCGGGAGCAGTACTTC
J: TRBJ2-7
D: NA
size: many
V: TRBV5-1